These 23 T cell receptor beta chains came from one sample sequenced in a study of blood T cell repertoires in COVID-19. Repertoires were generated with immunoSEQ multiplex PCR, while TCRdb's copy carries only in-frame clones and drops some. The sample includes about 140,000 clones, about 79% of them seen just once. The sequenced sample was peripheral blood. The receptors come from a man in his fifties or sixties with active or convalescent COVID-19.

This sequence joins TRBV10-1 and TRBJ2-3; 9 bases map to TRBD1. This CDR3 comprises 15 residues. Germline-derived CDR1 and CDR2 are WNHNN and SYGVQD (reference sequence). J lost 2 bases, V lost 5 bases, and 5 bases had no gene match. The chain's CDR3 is CASSPGTGHTDTQYF. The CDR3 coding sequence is TGCGCCAGCAGTCCCGGGACAGGGCACACAGATACGCAGTATTTT.

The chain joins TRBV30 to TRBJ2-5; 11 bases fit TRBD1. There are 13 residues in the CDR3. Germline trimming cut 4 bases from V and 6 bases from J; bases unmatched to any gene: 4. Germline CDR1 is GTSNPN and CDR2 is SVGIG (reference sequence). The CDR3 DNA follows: TGTGCCTGGAACGGACAGGGGGCAAAGACCCAGTACTTC. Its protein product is CAWNGQGAKTQYF. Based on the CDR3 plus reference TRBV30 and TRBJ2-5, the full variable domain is SQTIHQWPATLVQPVGSPLSLECTVEGTSNPNLYWYRQAAGRGLQLLFYSVGIGQISSEVPQNLSASRPQDRQFILSSKKLLLSDSGFYLCAWNGQGAKTQYFGPGTRLLVL.

The CDR3 DNA reads TGTGCCAGCAGTTTAGCCGCTCGAGTGGCTTTCTTT. Protein sequence: CASSLAARVAFF. The gene calls are TRBV12-3 or TRBV12-4 and TRBJ1-1, with D unresolved. The CDR3 is 12 residues long. The ends were cut back, 0 bases at V and 11 bases at J, with 10 bases in the middle.

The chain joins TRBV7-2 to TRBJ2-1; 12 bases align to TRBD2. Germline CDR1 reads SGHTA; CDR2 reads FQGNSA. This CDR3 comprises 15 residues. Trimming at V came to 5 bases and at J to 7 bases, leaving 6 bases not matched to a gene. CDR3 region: CASSPWTSGKNEQFF. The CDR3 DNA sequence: TGTGCCAGCAGCCCGTGGACTAGCGGGAAAAATGAGCAGTTCTTC.

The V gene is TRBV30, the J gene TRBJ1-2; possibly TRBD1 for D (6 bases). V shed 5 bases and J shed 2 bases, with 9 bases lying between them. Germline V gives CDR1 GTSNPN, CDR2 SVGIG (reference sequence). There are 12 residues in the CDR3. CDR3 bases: TGTGCCTGGCGGGACATGAACTATGGCTACACCTTC. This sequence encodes CAWRDMNYGYTF.

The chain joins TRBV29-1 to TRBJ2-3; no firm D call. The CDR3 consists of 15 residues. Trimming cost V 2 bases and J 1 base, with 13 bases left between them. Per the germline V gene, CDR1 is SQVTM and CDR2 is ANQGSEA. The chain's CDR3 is CSVEISGTGTDTQYF. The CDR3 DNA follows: TGCAGCGTTGAAATTTCAGGAACAGGCACAGATACGCAGTATTTT.

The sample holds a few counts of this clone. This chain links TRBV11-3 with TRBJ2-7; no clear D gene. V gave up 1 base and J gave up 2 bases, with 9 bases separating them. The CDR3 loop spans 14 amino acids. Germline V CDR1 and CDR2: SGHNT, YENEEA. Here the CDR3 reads CASSLGTDTYEQYF. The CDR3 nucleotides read TGTGCCAGCAGCTTAGGTACAGATACCTACGAGCAGTACTTC.

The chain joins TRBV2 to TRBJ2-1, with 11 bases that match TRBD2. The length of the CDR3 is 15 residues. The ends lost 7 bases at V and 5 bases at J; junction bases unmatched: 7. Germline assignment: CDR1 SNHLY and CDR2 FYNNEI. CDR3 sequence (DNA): TGTGCCAGCATTCCGGGGACTAGCGGAAACAATGAGCAGTTCTTC. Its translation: CASIPGTSGNNEQFF.

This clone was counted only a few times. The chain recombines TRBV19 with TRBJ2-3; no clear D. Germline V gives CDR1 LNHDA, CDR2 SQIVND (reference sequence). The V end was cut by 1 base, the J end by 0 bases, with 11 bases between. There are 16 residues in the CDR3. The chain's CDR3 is CASSIGGGLSTDTQYF. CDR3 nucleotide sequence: TGTGCCAGTAGTATAGGCGGCGGATTAAGCACAGATACGCAGTATTTT.

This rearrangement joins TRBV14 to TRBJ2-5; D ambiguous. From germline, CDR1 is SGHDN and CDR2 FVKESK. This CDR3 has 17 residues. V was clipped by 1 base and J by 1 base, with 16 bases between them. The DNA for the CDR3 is TGTGCCAGCAGCCAAGGAGCCGGCAGGCGAATCCAAGAGACCCAGTACTTC. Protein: CASSQGAGRRIQETQYF.

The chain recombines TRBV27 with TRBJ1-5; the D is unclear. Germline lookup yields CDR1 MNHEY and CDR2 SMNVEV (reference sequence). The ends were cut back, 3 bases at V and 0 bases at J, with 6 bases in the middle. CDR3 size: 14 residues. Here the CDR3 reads CASSFQNSNQPQHF. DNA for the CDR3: TGTGCCAGCAGTTTTCAGAATAGCAATCAGCCCCAGCATTTT.

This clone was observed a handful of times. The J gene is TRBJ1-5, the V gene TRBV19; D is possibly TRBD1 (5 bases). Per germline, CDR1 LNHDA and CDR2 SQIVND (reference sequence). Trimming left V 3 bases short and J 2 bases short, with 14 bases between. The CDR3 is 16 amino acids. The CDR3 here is CASSIFAPGGNQPQHF. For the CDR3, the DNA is TGTGCCAGTAGTATTTTCGCGCCGGGGGGCAATCAGCCCCAGCATTTT.

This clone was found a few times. The CDR3 here is CAGRSAGGYNEQFF. The CDR3 DNA follows: TGTGCCGGACGGTCAGCGGGGGGCTACAATGAGCAGTTCTTC. V is TRBV2 and J is TRBJ2-1; TRBD2 aligns across 9 bases. The CDR3 covers 14 residues. The junction had 8 bases not matched to a gene; V was cut back by 11 bases and J by 3 bases. The V gene's germline CDR1 is SNHLY and CDR2 FYNNEI.

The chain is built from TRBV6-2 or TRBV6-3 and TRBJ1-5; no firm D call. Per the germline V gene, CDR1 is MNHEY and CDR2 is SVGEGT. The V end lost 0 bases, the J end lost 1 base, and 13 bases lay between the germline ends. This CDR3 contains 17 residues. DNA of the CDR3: TGTGCCAGCAGTTACTCGTTAGCCGAGACCAGCAATCAGCCCCAGCATTTT. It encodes CASSYSLAETSNQPQHF.

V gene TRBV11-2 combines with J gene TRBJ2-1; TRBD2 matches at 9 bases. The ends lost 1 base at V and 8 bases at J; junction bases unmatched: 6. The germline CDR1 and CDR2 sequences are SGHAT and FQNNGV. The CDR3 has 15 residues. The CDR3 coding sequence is TGTGCCAGCAGCTTAGGCGGGGGGGCGTATGATGAGCAGTTCTTC. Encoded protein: CASSLGGGAYDEQFF.

The DNA of the CDR3 is TGTGCCAGCAGCACCAACCCCCAGGGGTATGGCTACACCTTC. As protein: CASSTNPQGYGYTF. This chain uses TRBV11-2 with TRBJ1-2; weak D call: TRBD1 (6 bases). The CDR3 runs 14 residues. Trimming shortened V by 5 bases and J by 5 bases, and 15 bases separated the two germline ends. Germline CDR1 is SGHAT and CDR2 is FQNNGV.

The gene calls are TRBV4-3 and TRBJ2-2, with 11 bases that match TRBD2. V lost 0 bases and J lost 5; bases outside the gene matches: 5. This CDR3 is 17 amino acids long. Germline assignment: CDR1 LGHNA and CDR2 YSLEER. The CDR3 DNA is TGCGCCAGCAGCCAAGATCTTTCTAGCGGGAGGACCGGGGAGCTGTTTTTT. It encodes CASSQDLSSGRTGELFF.

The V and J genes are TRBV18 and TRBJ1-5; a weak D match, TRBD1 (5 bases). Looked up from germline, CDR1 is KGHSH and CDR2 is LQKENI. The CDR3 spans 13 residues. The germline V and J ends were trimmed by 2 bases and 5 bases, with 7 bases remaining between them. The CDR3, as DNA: TGTGCCAGCTCACCAGGGGGGGATCAGCCCCAGCATTTT. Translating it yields CASSPGGDQPQHF.

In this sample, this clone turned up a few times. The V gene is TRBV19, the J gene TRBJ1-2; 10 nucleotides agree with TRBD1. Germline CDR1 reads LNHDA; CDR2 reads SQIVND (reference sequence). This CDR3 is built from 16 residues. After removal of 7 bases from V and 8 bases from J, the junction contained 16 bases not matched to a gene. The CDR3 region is CASKEGTGARARGYTF. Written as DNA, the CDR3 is TGTGCCAGTAAGGAAGGGACAGGGGCCCGTGCACGGGGCTACACCTTC.

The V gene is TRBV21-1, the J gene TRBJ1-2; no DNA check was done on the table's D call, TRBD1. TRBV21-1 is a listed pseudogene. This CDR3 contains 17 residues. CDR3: CASSKVDRVVANYGYTF. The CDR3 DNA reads TGTGCCAGCAGCAAAGTGGACAGGGTGGTTGCTAACTATGGCTACACCTTC.

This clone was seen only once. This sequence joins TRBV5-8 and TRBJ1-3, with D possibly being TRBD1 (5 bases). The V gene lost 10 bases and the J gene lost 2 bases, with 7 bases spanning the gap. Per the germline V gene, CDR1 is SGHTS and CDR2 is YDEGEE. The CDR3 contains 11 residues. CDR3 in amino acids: CAHRTGNTIYF. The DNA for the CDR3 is TGTGCCCACAGGACTGGAAACACCATATATTTT.

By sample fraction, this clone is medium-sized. CDR3 sequence: CASSFGWQRSNQPQHF. CDR3 nucleotides: TGTGCCAGCAGCTTTGGGTGGCAGAGGAGCAATCAGCCCCAGCATTTT. The chain recombines TRBV5-6 with TRBJ1-5; D unclear. This CDR3 region has 16 residues. V dropped 2 bases and J dropped 1 base, with 13 bases sitting between them. In germline, CDR1 is SGHDT, CDR2 YYEEEE. Filled out from reference TRBV5-6 and TRBJ1-5, the complete variable domain reads DAGVTQSPTHLIKTRGQQVTLRCSPKSGHDTVSWYQQALGQGPQFIFQYYEEEERQRGNFPDRFSGHQFPNYSSELNVNALLLGDSALYLCASSFGWQRSNQPQHFGDGTRLSIL.

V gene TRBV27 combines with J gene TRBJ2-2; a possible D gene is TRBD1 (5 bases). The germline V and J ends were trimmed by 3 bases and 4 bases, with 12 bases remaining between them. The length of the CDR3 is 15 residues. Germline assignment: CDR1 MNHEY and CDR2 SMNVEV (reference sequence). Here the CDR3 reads CASSLAQGGTGELFF. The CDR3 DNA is TGTGCCAGCAGTTTGGCGCAGGGTGGCACCGGGGAGCTGTTTTTT.